Below are 31 T cell receptor beta chains sequenced from a single sample in a study of PD-1 blockade in classical Hodgkin lymphoma (dated by TCRdb to about 2020). The receptor library was made with the immunoSEQ multiplex PCR assay. Held by TCRdb, this immuneACCESS table contains in-frame sequences only and omits some clones. Under half of the omission traces to an unresolved V gene where checked; the cause of the rest is unknown. Within this sample are roughly 42,000 clones, with roughly 70% of them counted one time only. The biggest ten clones account for about a fifth of the sample. This specimen's time point label, per the study, means: cycle 1 day 1 (C1D1), immediately before nivolumab initiation. Every trial patient had relapsed following autologous stem cell transplantation, and prior brentuximab vedotin exposure was what differed among cohorts A, B and C. Source: peripheral blood mononuclear cells (PBMCs), taken at baseline. Receptors were obtained from a human donor with classical Hodgkin lymphoma.

This chain uses TRBV9 with TRBJ1-3; D is uncertain. The CDR3 is 16 amino acids. Germline lookup yields CDR1 SGDLS and CDR2 YYNGEE. V lost 0 bases and J lost 5, with 15 bases in between. The CDR3 loop reads CASSVALAGSRNTIYF. DNA for the CDR3: TGTGCCAGCAGCGTAGCCCTAGCAGGTTCTAGAAACACCATATATTTT.

The J gene is TRBJ1-5, the V gene TRBV28; D possibly corresponds to TRBD1 (5 bases). Germline loops: CDR1 MDHEN, CDR2 SYDVKM. Trimming stripped 2 bases from V and 4 bases from J, with 9 bases between. The CDR3 is 14 residues long. CDR3 sequence: CASSLIRDNQPQHF. CDR3 coding DNA: TGTGCCAGCAGTTTAATCAGGGATAATCAGCCCCAGCATTTT.

The V and J genes are TRBV28 and TRBJ2-1, with 11 nucleotides matching TRBD2. The V gene end was trimmed by 8 bases and the J gene end by 8 bases; junction bases not matched to a gene: 11. Germline assignment: CDR1 MDHEN and CDR2 SYDVKM. This CDR3 comprises 15 residues. The CDR3 spells CASRLAGPGRDEQFF. For the CDR3, the DNA is TGTGCCAGCCGACTAGCGGGACCCGGTAGGGATGAGCAGTTCTTC.

This clone was seen a handful of times. The genes are TRBV18 and TRBJ2-1; TRBD2 aligns across 9 bases. The CDR3 is made up of 12 amino acids. The ends lost 6 bases at V and 13 bases at J; junction bases unmatched: 7. Germline values: CDR1 KGHSH, CDR2 LQKENI. CDR3 sequence (DNA): TGTGCCAGCTCCCCCTTGGGGACTAGCCAGTTCTTC. Translated, it gives CASSPLGTSQFF.

This clone came up once. The chain links TRBV7-7 to TRBJ2-2; tentative D call: TRBD2 (6 bases). Germline values: CDR1 SSHAT, CDR2 FNYEAQ (reference sequence). V was trimmed by 5 bases and J by 6 bases, leaving 13 bases between them. The CDR3 loop spans 14 amino acids. CDR3 amino acids: CASSLGGTPGELFF. In DNA form, the CDR3 reads TGTGCCAGCAGCCTCGGGGGAACTCCCGGGGAGCTGTTTTTT.

The chain couples TRBV19 to TRBJ1-1; D not certain. There are 15 residues in the CDR3. CDR1 is LNHDA, CDR2 SQIVND, per germline (reference sequence). The V end was cut by 2 bases, the J end by 0 bases, with 10 bases between. As DNA, the CDR3 is TGTGCCAGTAGTATATGGAGGGAGATGAACACTGAAGCTTTCTTT. Translating it yields CASSIWREMNTEAFF.

The gene calls are TRBV28 and TRBJ2-7; D might be TRBD1 or TRBD2, each matching 5 bases. Germline V gene sequence: CDR1 MDHEN, CDR2 SYDVKM. CDR3 length equals 14 residues. V was shortened by 4 bases and J by 2 bases, with 12 bases between the two germline ends. The CDR3 DNA reads as TGTGCCAGCAGTTCCGGGACGGTCACCTACGAGCAGTACTTC. It translates to CASSSGTVTYEQYF.

This clone was picked up a small number of times. The chain uses TRBV6-1 and TRBJ2-7; 9 nucleotides line up with TRBD2. The germline CDR1 and CDR2 sequences are MNHNS and SASEGT. V trimming: 6 bases; J trimming: 2 bases; junction bases outside the gene matches: 8. The length of the CDR3 is 15 residues. This CDR3 reads CASRIRLAETYEQYF. The CDR3, as DNA: TGTGCCAGCAGGATACGACTAGCGGAGACCTACGAGCAGTACTTC.

The chain uses TRBV6-5 and TRBJ1-4; D unresolved. The CDR3 runs 14 residues. The germline V gene encodes CDR1 MNHEY and CDR2 SVGAGI. The ends were cut back, 2 bases at V and 3 bases at J, with 7 bases in the middle. CDR3 DNA: TGTGCCAGCAGTTACCGCGAGGCTAATGAAAAACTGTTTTTT. It codes for CASSYREANEKLFF.

This clone was detected only once. The V gene is TRBV7-9, the J gene TRBJ2-7; no reliable D call. Germline CDR1 and CDR2: SEHNR and FQNEAQ (reference sequence). V was cut by 1 base and J by 6 bases, with 10 bases left in between. The length of the CDR3 is 13 residues. CDR3 DNA: TGTGCCAGCAGCTTAGTTCCGGGTGGCGAGCAGTACTTC. Its translation is CASSLVPGGEQYF.

The V gene is TRBV27, the J gene TRBJ2-6, with unresolved D. CDR1 is MNHEY, CDR2 SMNVEV, per germline (reference sequence). The CDR3 extends over 15 amino acids. Trimming took 3 bases from V and 2 from J, leaving 8 bases between them. The CDR3 reads CASSLLNAGANVLTF. The CDR3 bases are TGTGCCAGCAGTTTGCTTAATGCTGGGGCCAACGTCCTGACTTTC.

The CDR3 loop reads CASSLRTSGDYNEQFF. For the CDR3, the DNA is TGTGCCAGCAGCCTACGGACTAGCGGGGACTACAATGAGCAGTTCTTC. V gene TRBV9 combines with J gene TRBJ2-1, with TRBD2 matching over 12 bases. The J segment lost 3 bases and the V segment lost 4 bases, leaving 5 bases of the junction unmatched. Germline V gene sequence: CDR1 SGDLS, CDR2 YYNGEE. CDR3 size: 16 residues.

The chain recombines TRBV19 with TRBJ2-1, with 9 bases identical to TRBD2. Germline V gene lookup returns CDR1 LNHDA and CDR2 SQIVND (reference sequence). The CDR3 has 16 residues. V shed 3 bases and J 6 bases; nucleotides not matched to a gene: 9. The CDR3 nucleotides are TGTGCCAGTAGTATGGGGTGGACTAGCGTACTCAATGAGCAGTTCTTC. Translated: CASSMGWTSVLNEQFF.

The V call is TRBV27, the J call TRBJ1-1; possible D gene TRBD1, 6 bases. The CDR3 has 15 residues. Germline V lookup: CDR1 MNHEY, CDR2 SMNVEV (reference sequence). With 5 bases removed from V and 5 bases from J, the gap between germline ends came to 18 bases. Here the CDR3 DNA reads TGTGCCAGCAGTATCCGACAGGTGTCACCTACTGAAGCTTTCTTT. Translation: CASSIRQVSPTEAFF.

J is TRBJ1-5 and V is TRBV5-5; no reliable D call. V was pared by 4 bases and J by 0 bases, with 8 bases between. Germline V gene data show CDR1 as SGHKS and CDR2 as YYEKEE (reference sequence). This CDR3 has 14 amino acids. The CDR3 reads CASSTDVSNQPQHF. In DNA form, the CDR3 reads TGTGCCAGCAGCACCGACGTTAGCAATCAGCCCCAGCATTTT.

The J gene is TRBJ1-1, the V gene TRBV19, with D hard to call. The CDR3 is made up of 14 amino acids. Trimming shortened V by 4 bases and J by 2 bases, and 11 bases separated the two germline ends. Germline CDR1 LNHDA, CDR2 SQIVND (reference sequence). CDR3 amino acids: CASSRQNVNTEAFF. The CDR3, as DNA: TGTGCCAGTAGTAGACAAAATGTAAACACTGAAGCTTTCTTT.

The CDR3 loop is CASSLQGRGANVLTF. In DNA, the CDR3 is TGTGCCAGCAGCTTACAGGGCCGTGGGGCCAACGTCCTGACTTTC. The rearrangement uses TRBV7-2 and TRBJ2-6; a possible D gene is TRBD1 (5 bases). Trimming took 2 bases from V and 3 from J, leaving 8 bases between them. The CDR3 extends over 15 amino acids. Germline V gives CDR1 SGHTA, CDR2 FQGNSA.

The CDR3 DNA is TGTGCCAGCAGAAGACTAGCGAGTGAGCAGTACTTC. This gives the protein CASRRLASEQYF. The chain combines TRBV2 with TRBJ2-7; TRBD2 matches 8 bases. V lost 6 bases, J lost 7 bases, and 5 bases stayed unmatched. Germline V gene data show CDR1 as SNHLY and CDR2 as FYNNEI. There are 12 residues in the CDR3. Filled out from reference TRBV2 and TRBJ2-7, the complete variable domain reads EPEVTQTPSHQVTQMGQEVILRCVPISNHLYFYWYRQILGQKVEFLVSFYNNEISEKSEIFDDQFSVERPDGSNFTLKIRSTKLEDSAMYFCASRRLASEQYFGPGTRLTVT.

V usage is TRBV7-9 and J usage is TRBJ1-5; 7 nucleotides line up with TRBD1. V lost 1 base, J lost 0 bases, and 6 bases stayed unmatched. This CDR3 has 17 amino acids. From germline, CDR1 is SEHNR and CDR2 FQNEAQ (reference sequence). In DNA, the CDR3 is TGTGCCAGCAGCTTAGGGACAGGAACGAATAGCAATCAGCCCCAGCATTTT. Encoded protein: CASSLGTGTNSNQPQHF.

This sequence joins TRBV28 and TRBJ1-2; 9 bases are shared with TRBD1. There are 14 residues in the CDR3. Trimming cost V 6 bases and J 4 bases; bases outside gene matches: 6. CDR1 and CDR2 (germline): MDHEN, SYDVKM. This CDR3 is CASRLTGGGYGYTF. CDR3 sequence (DNA): TGTGCCAGCAGACTTACAGGGGGCGGCTATGGCTACACCTTC.

On this clone: This same CDR3 is encoded by further DNA sequences in the sample. The chain couples TRBV5-4 to TRBJ2-3; 8 positions agree with TRBD2. Unmatched junction bases numbered 10, after V lost 4 bases and J lost 3 bases. Germline CDR1 reads SGHNT; CDR2 reads YYREEE (reference sequence). This CDR3 region has 16 residues. In DNA form, the CDR3 reads TGTGCCAGCAGCCCCCTCGCGGGAGGAGCGACAGATACGCAGTATTTT. As protein: CASSPLAGGATDTQYF.

The CDR3 is CASLYTTGDNEQFF. CDR3 in DNA: TGTGCCAGCCTTTATACGACAGGGGACAATGAGCAGTTCTTC. The rearrangement joins TRBV6-6 to TRBJ2-1; the match to TRBD1 covers 8 bases. The V gene end was trimmed by 8 bases and the J gene end by 5 bases; junction bases not matched to a gene: 8. Germline assignment: CDR1 MNHNY and CDR2 SVGAGI (reference sequence). CDR3 size: 14 residues.

This clone was observed a handful of times. This chain uses TRBV7-2 with TRBJ1-2; a weak D match, TRBD1 (5 bases). V lost 1 base and J 6 bases, leaving 18 bases between the germline ends. CDR1 SGHTA and CDR2 FQGNSA come from the germline V gene. The CDR3 runs to 16 residues. For the CDR3, the DNA is TGTGCCAGCAGCTTAGTGGTTTGGGGGAAGGTTGATGGCTACACCTTC. Protein product: CASSLVVWGKVDGYTF.

The V call is TRBV7-3, the J call TRBJ2-7; either TRBD1 or TRBD2 may supply D (5 bases each). CDR3 size: 13 residues. Between the trimmed V and J ends, which lost 5 bases and 3 bases, there was a span of 11 bases. CDR1 is SGHTA and CDR2 is FQGTGA in the germline V gene. The CDR3 bases are TGTGCCAGCAGCCACGGGGACGGCTACGAGCAGTACTTC. Amino acids: CASSHGDGYEQYF.

The rearrangement joins TRBV27 to TRBJ2-5, with 7 bases matching TRBD1. After removal of 10 bases from V and 2 bases from J, the junction contained 4 bases not matched to a gene. Germline lookup yields CDR1 MNHEY and CDR2 SMNVEV (reference sequence). This CDR3 has 12 residues. The CDR3, as DNA: TGTGCCACACGGGACAGACAAGAGACCCAGTACTTC. Amino acids: CATRDRQETQYF.

In DNA, the CDR3 is TGTGCCAGCAGGGGGACGGAGTTGAGCTCCTACGAGCAGTACTTC. This translates into CASRGTELSSYEQYF. The chain employs TRBV6-5 and TRBJ2-7; D may correspond to TRBD1 or TRBD2 (5 bases each). CDR3 length equals 15 residues. Germline loops: CDR1 MNHEY, CDR2 SVGAGI. Trimming took off 6 bases at V and 0 bases at J, with 15 bases between the two ends.

This clone was seen a few times. For the CDR3, the DNA is TGTGCCAGCAGCCGGGAAGAGACCCAGTACTTC. It encodes CASSREETQYF. The chain has TRBV5-8 and TRBJ2-5; no firm D call. Trimming took off 4 bases at V and 3 bases at J, with 4 bases between the two ends. The CDR3 extends over 11 amino acids. Per the germline V gene, CDR1 is SGHTS and CDR2 is YDEGEE.

V usage is TRBV7-3 and J usage is TRBJ2-3; D may correspond to TRBD1 or TRBD2 (6 bases each). V lost 5 bases and J lost 6, with 21 bases in between. Germline CDR1 reads SGHTA; CDR2 reads FQGTGA. This CDR3 has 16 residues. The CDR3 nucleotides read TGTGCCAGCAGCCACCAAGGTTGGGGGGCGGGGGATACGCAGTATTTT. Amino acids: CASSHQGWGAGDTQYF.

This clone has just one count. The CDR3: CASSESDGNTEAFF. Here the CDR3 DNA reads TGCGCCAGCAGTGAGTCGGATGGGAACACTGAAGCTTTCTTT. The rearrangement uses TRBV10-1 and TRBJ1-1; D ambiguous. The CDR3 consists of 14 residues. V was pared by 0 bases and J by 1 base, with 6 bases between. Germline V lookup: CDR1 WNHNN, CDR2 SYGVQD (reference sequence).

This clone was observed a few times. The chain couples TRBV18 to TRBJ1-1; D is possibly TRBD1 (6 bases). The CDR3 totals 14 residues. The germline CDR1 and CDR2 sequences are KGHSH and LQKENI. Trimming cost V 5 bases and J 1 base, with 11 bases left between them. As DNA, the CDR3 is TGTGCCAGCTCATCACAGGGCGGGAACACTGAAGCTTTCTTT. It codes for CASSSQGGNTEAFF.

This clone has only a few counts. The CDR3 sequence is CAWRGLGNQPQHF. The DNA for the CDR3 is TGTGCCTGGAGGGGGCTAGGCAATCAGCCCCAGCATTTT. The chain carries TRBV30 and TRBJ1-5; tentatively, D is TRBD1 (5 bases). Germline V gene sequence: CDR1 GTSNPN, CDR2 SVGIG (reference sequence). There are 13 residues in the CDR3. The ends were cut back, 3 bases at V and 2 bases at J, with 8 bases in the middle.